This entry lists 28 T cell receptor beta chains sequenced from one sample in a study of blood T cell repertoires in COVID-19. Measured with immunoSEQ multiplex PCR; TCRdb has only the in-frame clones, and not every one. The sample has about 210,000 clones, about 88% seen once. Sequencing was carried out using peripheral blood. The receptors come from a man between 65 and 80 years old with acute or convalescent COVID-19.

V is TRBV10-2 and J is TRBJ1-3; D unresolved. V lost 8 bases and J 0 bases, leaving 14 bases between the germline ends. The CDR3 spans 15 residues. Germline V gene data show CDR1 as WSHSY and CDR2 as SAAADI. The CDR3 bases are TGCGCCAGCCGTCCGGGGTATAGCTCTGGAAACACCATATATTTT. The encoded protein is CASRPGYSSGNTIYF.

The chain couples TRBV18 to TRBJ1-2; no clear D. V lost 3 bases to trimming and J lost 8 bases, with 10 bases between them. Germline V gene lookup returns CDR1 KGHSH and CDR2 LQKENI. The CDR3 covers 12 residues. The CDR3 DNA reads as TGTGCCAGCTCACCGGAACAGAAGGGCTACACCTTC. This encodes CASSPEQKGYTF. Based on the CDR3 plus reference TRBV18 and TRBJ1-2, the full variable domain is NAGVMQNPRHLVRRRGQEARLRCSPMKGHSHVYWYRQLPEEGLKFMVYLQKENIIDESGMPKERFSAEFPKEGPSILRIQQVVRGDSAAYFCASSPEQKGYTFGSGTRLTVV.

CDR3 DNA: TGTGCCAGCAGTGTCTCCCTAGCGGGAGGCTCAGGGAATGAGCAGTTCTTC. Translating it yields CASSVSLAGGSGNEQFF. The rearrangement uses TRBV2 and TRBJ2-1, with TRBD2 identical over 11 bases. There are 17 residues in the CDR3. J lost 7 bases, V lost 4 bases, and 12 bases had no gene match. Germline-derived CDR1 and CDR2 are SNHLY and FYNNEI.

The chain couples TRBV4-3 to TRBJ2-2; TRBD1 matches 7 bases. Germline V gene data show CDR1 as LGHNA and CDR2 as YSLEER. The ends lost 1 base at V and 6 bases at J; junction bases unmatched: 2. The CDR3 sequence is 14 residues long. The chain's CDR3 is CASSQATGPGELFF. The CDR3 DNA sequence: TGCGCCAGCAGCCAAGCGACAGGGCCCGGGGAGCTGTTTTTT.

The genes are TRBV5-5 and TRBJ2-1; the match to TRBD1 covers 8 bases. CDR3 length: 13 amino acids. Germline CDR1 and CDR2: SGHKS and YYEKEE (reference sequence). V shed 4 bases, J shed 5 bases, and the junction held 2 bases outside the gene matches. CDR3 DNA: TGTGCCAGCAGCGGGACAGGCAACAATGAGCAGTTCTTC. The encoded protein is CASSGTGNNEQFF.

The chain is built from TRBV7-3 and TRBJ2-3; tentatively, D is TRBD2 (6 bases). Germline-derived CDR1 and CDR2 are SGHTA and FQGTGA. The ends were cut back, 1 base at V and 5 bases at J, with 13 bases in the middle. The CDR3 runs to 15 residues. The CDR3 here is CASSLIGSGGDTQYF. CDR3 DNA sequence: TGTGCCAGCAGCTTAATTGGTAGCGGAGGAGATACGCAGTATTTT.

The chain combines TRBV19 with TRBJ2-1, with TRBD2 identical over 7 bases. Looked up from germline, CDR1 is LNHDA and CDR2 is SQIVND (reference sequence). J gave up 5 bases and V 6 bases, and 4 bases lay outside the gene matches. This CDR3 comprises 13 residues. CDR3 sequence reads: CASRRTRNNEQFF. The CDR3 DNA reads TGTGCCAGTAGAAGGACTAGGAACAATGAGCAGTTCTTC.

In DNA form, the CDR3 reads TGTGCCAGCAGCTTATACGGTGTCGGTTATGGCTACACCTTC. It is translated as CASSLYGVGYGYTF. The gene calls are TRBV7-9 and TRBJ1-2; no firm D call. Germline V gene sequence: CDR1 SEHNR, CDR2 FQNEAQ (reference sequence). Trimming stripped 2 bases from V and 5 bases from J, with 12 bases between. This CDR3 is 14 amino acids long. Full variable domain (rest looked up from reference TRBV7-9 and TRBJ1-2): DTGVSQNPRHKITKRGQNVTFRCDPISEHNRLYWYRQTLGQGPEFLTYFQNEAQLEKSRLLSDRFSAERPKGSFSTLEIQRTEQGDSAMYLCASSLYGVGYGYTFGSGTRLTVV.

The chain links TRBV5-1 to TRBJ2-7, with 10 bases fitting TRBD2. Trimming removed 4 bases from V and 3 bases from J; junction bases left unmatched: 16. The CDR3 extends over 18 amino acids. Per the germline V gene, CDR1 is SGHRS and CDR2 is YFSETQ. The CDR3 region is CASSPRGLAISNLYEQYF. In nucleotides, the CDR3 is TGCGCCAGCAGCCCCCGGGGACTAGCGATATCGAATCTCTACGAGCAGTACTTC.

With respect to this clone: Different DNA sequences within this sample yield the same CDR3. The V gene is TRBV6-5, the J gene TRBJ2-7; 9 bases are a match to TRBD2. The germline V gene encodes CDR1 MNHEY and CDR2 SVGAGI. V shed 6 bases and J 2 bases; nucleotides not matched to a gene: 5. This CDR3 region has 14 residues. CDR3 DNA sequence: TGTGCCAGCAGGAGGACTAGCGTAGCCTACGAGCAGTACTTC. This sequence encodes CASRRTSVAYEQYF.

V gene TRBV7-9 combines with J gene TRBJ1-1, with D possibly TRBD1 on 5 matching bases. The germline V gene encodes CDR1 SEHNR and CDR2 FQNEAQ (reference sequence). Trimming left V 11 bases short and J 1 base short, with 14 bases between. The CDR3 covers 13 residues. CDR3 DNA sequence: TGTGCCTCCGGCTGGGGCCAGAACACTGAAGCTTTCTTT. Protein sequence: CASGWGQNTEAFF.

The DNA of the CDR3 is TGTGCCAGCAGCATAGCGGGACTAGCGGGAATCAATGAGCAGTTCTTC. Protein sequence: CASSIAGLAGINEQFF. V and J are TRBV7-3 and TRBJ2-1, with TRBD2 identical over 13 bases. V trimming: 5 bases; J trimming: 6 bases; junction bases outside the gene matches: 7. The CDR3 length is 16 residues. Germline CDR1 and CDR2: SGHTA and FQGTGA.

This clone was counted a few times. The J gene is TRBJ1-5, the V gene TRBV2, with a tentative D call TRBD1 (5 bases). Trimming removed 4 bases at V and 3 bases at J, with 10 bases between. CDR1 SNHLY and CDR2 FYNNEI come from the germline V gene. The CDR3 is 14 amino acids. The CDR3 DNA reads TGTGCCAGCAGTGTTCAGGGATCCAATCAGCCCCAGCATTTT. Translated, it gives CASSVQGSNQPQHF.

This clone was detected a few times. CDR3 region: CASSPRGQGATGELFF. Here the CDR3 DNA reads TGTGCCAGCAGCCCCCGGGGGCAGGGGGCTACCGGGGAGCTGTTTTTT. The chain carries TRBV19 and TRBJ2-2; 8 positions match TRBD1. The ends lost 9 bases at V and 5 bases at J; junction bases unmatched: 14. In germline, CDR1 is LNHDA, CDR2 SQIVND (reference sequence). The CDR3 has 16 residues.

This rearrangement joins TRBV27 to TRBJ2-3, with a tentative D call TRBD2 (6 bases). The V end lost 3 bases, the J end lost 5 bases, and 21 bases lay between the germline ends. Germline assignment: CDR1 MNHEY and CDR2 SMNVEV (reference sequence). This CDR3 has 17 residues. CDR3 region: CASSFIEGRLVGDTQYF. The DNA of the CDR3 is TGTGCCAGCAGTTTCATTGAAGGGAGACTAGTGGGAGATACGCAGTATTTT.

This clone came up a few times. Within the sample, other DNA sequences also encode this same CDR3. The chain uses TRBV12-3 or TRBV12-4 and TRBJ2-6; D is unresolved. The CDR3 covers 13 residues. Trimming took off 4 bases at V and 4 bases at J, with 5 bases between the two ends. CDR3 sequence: CASSSYGANVLTF. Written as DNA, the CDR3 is TGTGCCAGCAGTTCCTACGGGGCCAACGTCCTGACTTTC.

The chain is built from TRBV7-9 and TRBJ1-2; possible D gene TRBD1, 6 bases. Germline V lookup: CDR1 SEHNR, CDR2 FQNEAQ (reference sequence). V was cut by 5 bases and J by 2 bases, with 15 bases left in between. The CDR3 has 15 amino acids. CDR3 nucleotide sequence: TGTGCCAGCAGCAAAAGTATTACAGGGAACTATGGCTACACCTTC. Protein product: CASSKSITGNYGYTF. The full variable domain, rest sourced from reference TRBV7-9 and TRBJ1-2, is DTGVSQNPRHKITKRGQNVTFRCDPISEHNRLYWYRQTLGQGPEFLTYFQNEAQLEKSRLLSDRFSAERPKGSFSTLEIQRTEQGDSAMYLCASSKSITGNYGYTFGSGTRLTVV.

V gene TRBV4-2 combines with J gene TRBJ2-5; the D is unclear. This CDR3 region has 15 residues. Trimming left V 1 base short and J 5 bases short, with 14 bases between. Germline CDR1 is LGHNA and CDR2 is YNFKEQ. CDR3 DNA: TGTGCCAGCAGCCAAGCAATGGGTCTGAGGGAGACCCAGTACTTC. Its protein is CASSQAMGLRETQYF.

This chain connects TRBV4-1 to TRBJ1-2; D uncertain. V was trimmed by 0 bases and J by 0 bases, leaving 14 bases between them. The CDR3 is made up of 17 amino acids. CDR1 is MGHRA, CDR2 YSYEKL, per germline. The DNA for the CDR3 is TGCGCCAGCAGCCAAGATAGCGGGCGGGTAGCTAACTATGGCTACACCTTC. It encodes CASSQDSGRVANYGYTF.

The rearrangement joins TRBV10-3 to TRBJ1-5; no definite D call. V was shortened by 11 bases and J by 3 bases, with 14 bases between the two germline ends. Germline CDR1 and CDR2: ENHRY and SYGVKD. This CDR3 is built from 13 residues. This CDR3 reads CAVAGGYNQPQHF. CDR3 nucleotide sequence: TGTGCCGTCGCGGGAGGGTACAATCAGCCCCAGCATTTT.

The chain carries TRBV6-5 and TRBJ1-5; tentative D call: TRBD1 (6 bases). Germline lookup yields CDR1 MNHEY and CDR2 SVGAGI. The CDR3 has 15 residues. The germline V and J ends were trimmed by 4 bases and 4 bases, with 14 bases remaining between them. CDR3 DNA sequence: TGTGCCAGCAGTTCAGGGGCGACGAGGAATCAGCCCCAGCATTTT. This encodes CASSSGATRNQPQHF.

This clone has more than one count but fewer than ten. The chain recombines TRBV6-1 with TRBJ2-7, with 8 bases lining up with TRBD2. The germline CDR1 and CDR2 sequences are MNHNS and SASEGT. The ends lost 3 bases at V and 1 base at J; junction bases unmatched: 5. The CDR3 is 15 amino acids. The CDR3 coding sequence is TGTGCCAGCAGTGATGAGGTAGCGGGATCCTACGAGCAGTACTTC. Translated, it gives CASSDEVAGSYEQYF.

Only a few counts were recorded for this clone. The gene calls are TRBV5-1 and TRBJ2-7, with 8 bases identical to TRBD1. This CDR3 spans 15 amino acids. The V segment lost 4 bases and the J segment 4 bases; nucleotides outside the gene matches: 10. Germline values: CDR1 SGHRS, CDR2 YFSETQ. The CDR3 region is CASSRGQGGAYEQYF. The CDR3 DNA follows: TGCGCCAGCAGCCGAGGACAGGGAGGTGCGTACGAGCAGTACTTC.

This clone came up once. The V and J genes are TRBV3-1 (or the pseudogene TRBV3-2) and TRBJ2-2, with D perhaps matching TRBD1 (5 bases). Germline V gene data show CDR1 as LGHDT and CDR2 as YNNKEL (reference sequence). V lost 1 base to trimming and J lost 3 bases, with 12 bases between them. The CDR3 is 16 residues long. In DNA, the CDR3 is TGTGCCAGCAGCCAAGGACAGTGGTGGGACACCGGGGAGCTGTTTTTT. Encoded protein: CASSQGQWWDTGELFF.

DNA for the CDR3: TGTGCCAGCAGCCCCCTAGGGGTGAAGGGAAGCACAGATACGCAGTATTTT. Its translation is CASSPLGVKGSTDTQYF. J is TRBJ2-3 and V is TRBV9, with D perhaps matching TRBD1 (5 bases). Germline values: CDR1 SGDLS, CDR2 YYNGEE. This CDR3 region has 17 residues. V was shortened by 4 bases and J by 0 bases, with 18 bases between the two germline ends. The complete variable domain, with remaining parts taken from reference TRBV9 and TRBJ2-3, reads DSGVTQTPKHLITATGQRVTLRCSPRSGDLSVYWYQQSLDQGLQFLIQYYNGEERAKGNILERFSAQQFPDLHSELNLSSLELGDSALYFCASSPLGVKGSTDTQYFGPGTRLTVL.

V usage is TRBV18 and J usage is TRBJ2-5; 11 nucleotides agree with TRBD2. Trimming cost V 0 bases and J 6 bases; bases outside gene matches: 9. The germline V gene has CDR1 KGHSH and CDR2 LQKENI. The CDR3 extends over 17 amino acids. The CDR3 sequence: CASSPPLAGGISKTQYF. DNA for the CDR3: TGTGCCAGCTCACCACCGTTAGCGGGAGGGATCTCGAAGACCCAGTACTTC.

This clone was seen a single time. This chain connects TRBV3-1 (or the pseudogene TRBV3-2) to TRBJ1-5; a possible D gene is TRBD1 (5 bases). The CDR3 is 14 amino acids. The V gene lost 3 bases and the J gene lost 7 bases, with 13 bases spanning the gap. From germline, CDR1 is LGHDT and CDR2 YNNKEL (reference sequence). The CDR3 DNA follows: TGTGCCAGCAGCCAGGCAGGGTTCGGACAGCCCCAGCATTTT. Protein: CASSQAGFGQPQHF.

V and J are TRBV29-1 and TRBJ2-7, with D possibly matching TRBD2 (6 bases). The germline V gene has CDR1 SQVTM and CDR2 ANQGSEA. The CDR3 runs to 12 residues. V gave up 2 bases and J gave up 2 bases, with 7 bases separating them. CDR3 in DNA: TGCAGCGTTGAAATAGCGGCCTACGAGCAGTACTTC. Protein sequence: CSVEIAAYEQYF.